This paragraph reports one T cell receptor (beta chain). As originally analysed: The assay estimated nucleated cells by amplifying reference gene primers. Libraries were prepared by immunoSEQ multiplex PCR; TCRdb keeps only in-frame clonotypes and omits some of them. The V and J calls and clone size are taken from that table; D and trimming were inferred from the DNA. This repertoire shows 200,000 to 250,000 clones, about 92% found once; its top ten account for more than 0.95%. The sample comes from a study of blood T cell repertoires in COVID-19. Whole-study context: Spain, Italy and the United States supplied samples that represented acute and convalescent COVID-19. Sources were T cells, B-cell-depleted T cells, or PBMCs; the material itself was cDNA or gDNA.

Looked up from germline, CDR1 is LNHDA and CDR2 is SQIVND (reference sequence). This CDR3 has 14 residues. The rearrangement links TRBV19 to TRBJ1-5; the D is unclear. Sample: peripheral blood. This receptor was obtained from a man aged 25-40 years with acute or convalescent COVID-19. The CDR3 loop reads CATTYTASYQPQHF. CDR3 sequence (DNA): TGTGCGACTACCTACACAGCCAGTTATCAGCCCCAGCATTTT.